These 21 T cell receptor beta chains originate from one sample sequenced in a study of CD8+CD57+ T cells in acquired aplastic anemia. TCR beta VDJ and CDR3 profiling used genomic DNA as template. From the reads, TCRdb called clonotypes with MiXCR, one entry per CDR3 protein. Among 220,000 or so distinct CDR3 sequences listed, approximately 60% were seen once. An expansion of CD8+CD57+ cells by flow cytometry had been shown in patients chosen for sequencing. Sequenced material: sorted CD4+, CD8+, or CD8+CD57+ T cells (not recorded which) from PBMCs. The receptor set was obtained from a human donor with aplastic anemia.

The V call is TRBV19, the J call TRBJ1-5; tentatively, D is TRBD1 (5 bases). V lost 2 bases, J lost 6 bases, and 11 bases lay in between. The germline gives CDR1 LNHDA, CDR2 SQIVND (reference sequence). This CDR3 spans 14 amino acids. CDR3 amino acids: CASSILGGGQPQHF. The CDR3 coding sequence is TGTGCCAGTAGTATATTGGGGGGAGGTCAGCCCCAGCATTTT.

This clonotype was seen many times. V gene TRBV5-1 combines with J gene TRBJ2-2; D is possibly TRBD1 or TRBD2 (6 bases each). CDR3 length: 15 amino acids. V was clipped by 0 bases and J by 9 bases, with 15 bases between them. Germline V gene lookup returns CDR1 SGHRS and CDR2 YFSETQ. The DNA of the CDR3 is TGCGCCAGCAGCTTGGATTTTTCGGGGGCCAGGGAGCTGTTTTTT. Its translation is CASSLDFSGARELFF.

This clonotype was found many times. V usage is TRBV5-8 and J usage is TRBJ1-1, with TRBD1 matching 10 bases. CDR1 is SGHTS, CDR2 YDEGEE, per germline. V shed 4 bases and J 1 base; nucleotides not matched to a gene: 1. The CDR3 length is 14 residues. DNA for the CDR3: TGTGCCAGCAGCAGGGACAGGGGGAACACTGAAGCTTTCTTT. Translated: CASSRDRGNTEAFF. Combining the CDR3 with reference TRBV5-8 and TRBJ1-1 gives the whole variable domain EAGVTQSPTHLIKTRGQQATLRCSPISGHTSVYWYQQALGLGLQFLLWYDEGEERNRGNFPPRFSGRQFPNYSSELNVNALELEDSALYLCASSRDRGNTEAFFGQGTRLTVV.

The sample holds a few counts of this clonotype. The chain links TRBV29-1 to TRBJ2-7; D not certain. From germline, CDR1 is SQVTM and CDR2 ANQGSEA. V was cut by 3 bases and J by 2 bases, with 8 bases left in between. This CDR3 has 12 amino acids. CDR3 sequence reads: CSVEGLTYEQYF. In nucleotides, the CDR3 is TGCAGCGTTGAGGGTCTTACCTACGAGCAGTACTTC.

The gene calls are TRBV19 and TRBJ2-7; possibly TRBD2 for D (5 bases). The ends were cut back, 11 bases at V and 4 bases at J, with 12 bases in the middle. CDR1 is LNHDA and CDR2 is SQIVND in the germline V gene (reference sequence). This CDR3 is built from 11 residues. The CDR3 reads CASRGRYEQYF. The CDR3 DNA is TGTGCCTCGAGAGGGCGGTACGAGCAGTACTTC. Full variable domain (missing parts from reference TRBV19 and TRBJ2-7): DGGITQSPKYLFRKEGQNVTLSCEQNLNHDAMYWYRQDPGQGLRLIYYSQIVNDFQKGDIAEGYSVSREKKESFPLTVTSAQKNPTAFYLCASRGRYEQYFGPGTRLTVT.

This clonotype was seen more than once but under ten times. J is TRBJ2-2 and V is TRBV5-6; D remains unclear. The CDR3 extends over 13 amino acids. V was clipped by 0 bases and J by 5 bases, with 5 bases between them. Germline V gene sequence: CDR1 SGHDT, CDR2 YYEEEE. The CDR3 DNA reads TGTGCCAGCAGCTTGGTTTTAACCGGGGAGCTGTTTTTT. Translating it yields CASSLVLTGELFF.

This chain links TRBV7-9 with TRBJ2-7; D is possibly TRBD1 (8 bases). The CDR3 is 14 residues long. Trimming cost V 6 bases and J 4 bases, with 16 bases left between them. Germline V lookup: CDR1 SEHNR, CDR2 FQNEAQ (reference sequence). In nucleotides, the CDR3 is TGTGCCAGCAGGGGAACAGGGGGGGTGTACGAGCAGTACTTC. This sequence encodes CASRGTGGVYEQYF.

The chain combines TRBV4-1 with TRBJ1-5, with no clear D. Germline CDR1 is MGHRA and CDR2 is YSYEKL. CDR3 length: 17 residues. V lost 1 base, J lost 3 bases, and 16 bases lay in between. In DNA, the CDR3 is TGCGCCAGCAGCCAAGTGGATATGGGATTCTCCAATCAGCCCCAGCATTTT. Amino acid sequence: CASSQVDMGFSNQPQHF.

The chain employs TRBV9 and TRBJ2-5; a possible D gene is TRBD2 (5 bases). V was pared by 3 bases and J by 7 bases, with 16 bases between. The CDR3 consists of 14 residues. Germline CDR1 SGDLS, CDR2 YYNGEE. This chain's CDR3 is CASSAARTEGTQYF. DNA for the CDR3: TGTGCCAGCAGCGCGGCCCGGACCGAGGGGACCCAGTACTTC.

The rearrangement links TRBV7-9 to TRBJ2-7; 8 positions agree with TRBD1. CDR1 SEHNR and CDR2 FQNEAQ come from the germline V gene (reference sequence). This CDR3 is 15 amino acids long. V gave up 5 bases and J gave up 3 bases; unmatched junction bases: 9. In nucleotides, the CDR3 is TGTGCCAGCAGCCTTGGACAGGGTCTTTACTACGAGCAGTACTTC. Its translation is CASSLGQGLYYEQYF.

In DNA, the CDR3 is TGTGCCAGCAGCTTAGCGTATGGCTACACCTTC. Protein product: CASSLAYGYTF. The gene calls are TRBV7-9 and TRBJ1-2; D is unclear. Germline CDR1 SEHNR, CDR2 FQNEAQ (reference sequence). V gave up 0 bases and J gave up 5 bases, with 1 base separating them. The CDR3 loop spans 11 amino acids.

The chain couples TRBV29-1 to TRBJ2-3; TRBD2 aligns across 12 bases. The CDR3 runs 15 residues. V was clipped by 5 bases and J by 1 base; unmatched bases: 4. Germline CDR1 is SQVTM and CDR2 is ANQGSEA. The CDR3 DNA sequence: TGCAGCGTTCGTGGACTAGCGGGACGCACAGATACGCAGTATTTT. Residues: CSVRGLAGRTDTQYF.

Of note for this clonotype: This sequence may be a read error, since a much larger clone differs from it by one base. The J gene is TRBJ1-4, the V gene TRBV7-9; D is unresolved. Germline-derived CDR1 and CDR2 are SEHNR and FQNEAQ (reference sequence). This CDR3 contains 14 residues. CDR3 in amino acids: CVSSIRGSNEKLFF. Here the CDR3 DNA reads TGTGTCAGCAGCATACGTGGGTCCAATGAAAAACTGTTTTTT.

The V and J genes are TRBV15 and TRBJ2-1, with TRBD1 matching over 10 bases. Germline loops: CDR1 LNHNV, CDR2 YYDKDF (reference sequence). V lost 3 bases to trimming and J lost 10 bases; unmatched junction nucleotides: 15. The CDR3 length is 17 residues. CDR3 in DNA: TGTGCCACCAGCAGCTACAGGTCGGGACAGGGGCCGGGGGAGCAGTTCTTC. Encoded protein: CATSSYRSGQGPGEQFF.

The chain employs TRBV5-4 and TRBJ2-2; 11 bases are a match to TRBD2. The CDR3 loop spans 16 amino acids. CDR1 and CDR2 from the germline V gene are SGHNT and YYREEE (reference sequence). Germline trimming cut 4 bases from V and 1 base from J; bases unmatched to any gene: 3. CDR3 in DNA: TGTGCCAGCAGCCGCGGACTAGCGGGGAACACCGGGGAGCTGTTTTTT. It translates to CASSRGLAGNTGELFF.

The chain has TRBV20-1 and TRBJ1-4, with D unclear. Per the germline V gene, CDR1 is DFQATT and CDR2 is SNEGSKA (reference sequence). V lost 5 bases and J 0 bases, leaving 7 bases between the germline ends. The CDR3 sequence is 13 residues long. The CDR3 coding sequence is TGCAGTGCTTTCGGTGCAACTAATGAAAAACTGTTTTTT. This sequence encodes CSAFGATNEKLFF.

The genes are TRBV25-1 and TRBJ1-1, with no clear D. Trimming shortened V by 7 bases and J by 1 base, and 16 bases separated the two germline ends. The CDR3 extends over 15 amino acids. CDR1 is MGHDK and CDR2 is SYGVNS in the germline V gene. CDR3 loop: CASMFGGGTNTEAFF. The CDR3 region has the DNA TGTGCCAGCATGTTTGGTGGCGGAACGAACACTGAAGCTTTCTTT.

The gene calls are TRBV25-1 and TRBJ2-7, with 10 bases aligning to TRBD2. Germline loops: CDR1 MGHDK, CDR2 SYGVNS. Unmatched junction bases numbered 7, after V lost 6 bases and J lost 2 bases. The CDR3 is made up of 15 amino acids. DNA of the CDR3: TGTGCCAGCAGGGTCCCAGCGGGAGGGCCCTACGAGCAGTACTTC. Its protein product is CASRVPAGGPYEQYF.

This chain joins TRBV6-5 and TRBJ2-6; 11 positions match TRBD1. The germline CDR1 and CDR2 sequences are MNHEY and SVGAGI. Trimming removed 7 bases from V and 1 base from J; junction bases left unmatched: 6. CDR3 length equals 17 residues. Here the CDR3 DNA reads TGTGCCAGCATTTGGACAGGGGGCGGTTCTGGGGCCAACGTCCTGACTTTC. Its protein product is CASIWTGGGSGANVLTF.

In its sample, this clonotype was seen once. V usage is TRBV24-1 and J usage is TRBJ2-1; D might be TRBD1 (6 bases). CDR1 KGHDR and CDR2 SFDVKD come from the germline V gene. The CDR3 is 14 amino acids. The ends were cut back, 9 bases at V and 4 bases at J, with 15 bases in the middle. The CDR3 DNA follows: TGTGCCACCCCCTACGGACAGTTATACAATGAGCAGTTCTTC. As protein: CATPYGQLYNEQFF.

This clonotype was seen a few times. This sequence joins TRBV7-2 and TRBJ1-2; no firm D call. Per germline, CDR1 SGHTA and CDR2 FQGNSA. This CDR3 spans 14 amino acids. Trimming removed 2 bases at V and 4 bases at J, with 11 bases between. CDR3 DNA sequence: TGTGCCAGCAGCTTACAAGACTCTTTCTATGGCTACACCTTC. Its protein product is CASSLQDSFYGYTF.